The source of this T cell receptor (beta chain) is a study of CD8+CD57+ T cells in acquired aplastic anemia. Study in general: Sorted CD4+ plus CD8+ cells gave DNA averaging around 3 ug.

In patients chosen for sequencing, flow cytometry had shown CD8+CD57+ cell expansion. The cohort consisted entirely of patients having severe acquired aplastic anemia. Genomic DNA, the template, was used for profiling of the TCR beta VDJ and CDR3. TCRdb redid the calling of the reads with MiXCR, one entry per CDR3 protein. This sample has fewer than 85,000 distinct CDR3 sequences, with about 70% found just once. V shed 4 bases and J shed 4 bases, with 10 bases lying between them. The CDR3 has 13 residues. Germline assignment: CDR1 SNHLY and CDR2 FYNNEI. The sample was sorted CD4+, CD8+, or CD8+CD57+ T cells (not recorded which) from PBMCs. This TCR derives from a human donor with aplastic anemia. The V and J genes are TRBV2 and TRBJ2-5; the D gene could be TRBD1 or TRBD2 (6 bases each). The CDR3 loop reads CASSGGGLETQYF. CDR3 bases: TGTGCCAGCAGTGGAGGGGGACTAGAGACCCAGTACTTC.